This passage covers 26 T cell receptor beta chains from one sample sequenced in a study of blood T cell repertoires in COVID-19. Sequencing used immunoSEQ multiplex PCR; TCRdb keeps in-frame clones, though not all of them. Among roughly 200,000 clones listed, 80% to 85% were seen once. The source material was peripheral blood. The receptors were gathered from a woman older than 75 with COVID-19, enrolled during active disease.

CDR3 in amino acids: CATKGQGAPLEQYF. Written as DNA, the CDR3 is TGTGCCACCAAAGGACAGGGGGCGCCCCTCGAGCAGTACTTC. The chain is built from TRBV24-1 and TRBJ2-7; TRBD1 aligns across 11 bases. CDR3 length equals 14 residues. Germline loops: CDR1 KGHDR, CDR2 SFDVKD. The V segment lost 8 bases and the J segment 6 bases; nucleotides outside the gene matches: 8.

The V and J genes are TRBV7-2 and TRBJ2-1; 10 bases map to TRBD2. The trim removed 4 bases at V and 8 bases at J, leaving 8 bases unmatched. The CDR3 covers 15 residues. Germline CDR1 is SGHTA and CDR2 is FQGNSA. The CDR3 is CASSSQRGGRDEQFF. Here the CDR3 DNA reads TGTGCCAGCAGCTCCCAGCGGGGGGGCCGGGATGAGCAGTTCTTC.

V is TRBV4-1 and J is TRBJ2-2, with D perhaps matching TRBD1 (6 bases). This CDR3 comprises 15 residues. V lost 5 bases to trimming and J lost 4 bases, with 14 bases between them. CDR1 is MGHRA and CDR2 is YSYEKL in the germline V gene. For the CDR3, the DNA is TGCGCCAGCAGCGGCTACAGGGTAGGCACCGGGGAGCTGTTTTTT. Translation gives CASSGYRVGTGELFF.

The genes are TRBV5-4 and TRBJ2-7; no reliable D call. There are 14 residues in the CDR3. The germline gives CDR1 SGHNT, CDR2 YYREEE (reference sequence). V was cut by 4 bases and J by 5 bases, with 16 bases left in between. CDR3 sequence reads: CASSGSASPHEQYF. As DNA, the CDR3 is TGTGCCAGCAGCGGGTCAGCGTCCCCCCACGAGCAGTACTTC.

The chain links TRBV7-8 to TRBJ1-6; TRBD1 matches 9 bases. CDR1 is SGHVS, CDR2 FQNEAQ, per germline. CDR3 length equals 17 residues. The J segment lost 9 bases and the V segment lost 2 bases, leaving 11 bases of the junction unmatched. The CDR3 region is CASSLLGRTGEVSPLHF. The CDR3 DNA reads as TGTGCCAGCAGCTTATTGGGAAGGACAGGGGAGGTTTCACCCCTCCACTTT.

V and J are TRBV3-1 (or the pseudogene TRBV3-2) and TRBJ2-7, with 9 bases identical to TRBD2. The germline CDR1 and CDR2 sequences are LGHDT and YNNKEL (reference sequence). V shed 4 bases and J 7 bases; nucleotides not matched to a gene: 11. The CDR3 runs 15 residues. CDR3 bases: TGTGCCAGCAGCCGAGGCGGGGGGGCGAGAAAAGAGCAGTACGTC. Protein: CASSRGGGARKEQYV.

In this sample, this clone turned up a few times. J is TRBJ1-1 and V is TRBV5-3; TRBD1 aligns across 7 bases. TRBV5-3 is known as an ORF, though its function is uncertain. CDR3 length equals 16 residues. V shed 4 bases, J shed 5 bases, and the junction held 14 bases outside the gene matches. The CDR3 DNA sequence: TGTGCCAGAAGCCCGACTCTTAAGGGGGCATGTACTGAAGCTTTCTTT. This sequence encodes CARSPTLKGACTEAFF.

The chain recombines TRBV7-2 with TRBJ2-3; a possible D gene is TRBD1 (5 bases). CDR3 length: 16 residues. Germline V gives CDR1 SGHTA, CDR2 FQGNSA. With 5 bases removed from V and 6 bases from J, the gap between germline ends came to 21 bases. CDR3 nucleotide sequence: TGTGCCAGCAGCATCTCCACTGGGGCCCGGGTGGATACGCAGTATTTT. Amino acids: CASSISTGARVDTQYF.

J is TRBJ1-6 and V is TRBV19; 9 nucleotides align to TRBD1. CDR1 and CDR2 (germline): LNHDA, SQIVND (reference sequence). V shed 5 bases, J shed 5 bases, and the junction held 4 bases outside the gene matches. There are 15 residues in the CDR3. The CDR3 region is CASSPGTGNNSPLHF. DNA of the CDR3: TGTGCCAGTAGTCCCGGGACAGGGAATAATTCACCCCTCCACTTT. Supplemented by reference TRBV19 and TRBJ1-6, the full variable domain reads DGGITQSPKYLFRKEGQNVTLSCEQNLNHDAMYWYRQDPGQGLRLIYYSQIVNDFQKGDIAEGYSVSREKKESFPLTVTSAQKNPTAFYLCASSPGTGNNSPLHFGNGTRLTVT.

The rearrangement links TRBV5-1 to TRBJ1-2; D is unresolved. This CDR3 comprises 14 residues. V was trimmed by 4 bases and J by 2 bases, leaving 12 bases between them. Germline lookup yields CDR1 SGHRS and CDR2 YFSETQ. CDR3 protein: CASSAAPRNYGYTF. In DNA form, the CDR3 reads TGCGCCAGCAGCGCAGCCCCGAGGAACTATGGCTACACCTTC.

The J gene is TRBJ2-5, the V gene TRBV10-3; 10 bases line up with TRBD2. Germline CDR1 and CDR2: ENHRY and SYGVKD. V dropped 4 bases and J dropped 5; count of bases not matched to a gene: 4. The CDR3 has 14 amino acids. The CDR3 DNA is TGTGCCATCAGTGCTAGCGGGGGAAAGGAGACCCAGTACTTC. It yields the protein CAISASGGKETQYF.

The chain combines TRBV5-8 with TRBJ2-7; the match to TRBD2 covers 7 bases. Germline CDR1 and CDR2: SGHTS and YDEGEE. The ends lost 0 bases at V and 5 bases at J; junction bases unmatched: 11. This CDR3 spans 16 amino acids. The CDR3 here is CASSLGVGGTIDEQYF. The CDR3 bases are TGTGCCAGCAGCTTGGGCGTTGGGGGGACTATAGACGAGCAGTACTTC.

The chain has TRBV3-1 (or the pseudogene TRBV3-2) and TRBJ1-1; a possible D gene is TRBD1 (6 bases). The V gene lost 4 bases and the J gene lost 6 bases, with 18 bases spanning the gap. Germline lookup yields CDR1 LGHDT and CDR2 YNNKEL (reference sequence). CDR3 size: 15 residues. The CDR3 spells CASSLGGGGGAEAFF. In DNA form, the CDR3 reads TGTGCCAGCAGCCTCGGGGGAGGGGGAGGGGCTGAAGCTTTCTTT.

CDR3 protein: CASSLRDTENIQYF. CDR3 in DNA: TGTGCCAGCAGCTTAAGGGACACAGAAAACATTCAGTACTTC. This rearrangement joins TRBV7-9 to TRBJ2-4, with D maybe TRBD1 (6 bases). Per germline, CDR1 SEHNR and CDR2 FQNEAQ (reference sequence). This CDR3 has 14 amino acids. Deletions cut 2 bases from V and 5 bases from J, with 10 bases between. The full variable domain, completed using reference TRBV7-9 and TRBJ2-4, is DTGVSQNPRHKITKRGQNVTFRCDPISEHNRLYWYRQTLGQGPEFLTYFQNEAQLEKSRLLSDRFSAERPKGSFSTLEIQRTEQGDSAMYLCASSLRDTENIQYFGAGTRLSVL.

This clone was picked up a small number of times. This rearrangement joins TRBV7-9 to TRBJ1-2, with D hard to call. V lost 5 bases and J 8 bases, leaving 12 bases between the germline ends. Per germline, CDR1 SEHNR and CDR2 FQNEAQ (reference sequence). The CDR3 contains 12 residues. The CDR3 reads CASSLDGVGYTF. The CDR3, as DNA: TGTGCCAGCAGCCTCGACGGGGTCGGCTACACCTTC.

The V and J genes are TRBV5-5 and TRBJ1-4; 10 bases align to TRBD1. CDR1 and CDR2 (germline): SGHKS, YYEKEE (reference sequence). There are 14 residues in the CDR3. The trim removed 4 bases at V and 6 bases at J, leaving 3 bases unmatched. The CDR3 DNA follows: TGTGCCAGCAGCAAGGGACAGGGGTATGAAAAACTGTTTTTT. Amino acids: CASSKGQGYEKLFF. Combining the CDR3 with reference TRBV5-5 and TRBJ1-4 gives the whole variable domain DAGVTQSPTHLIKTRGQQVTLRCSPISGHKSVSWYQQVLGQGPQFIFQYYEKEERGRGNFPDRFSARQFPNYSSELNVNALLLGDSALYLCASSKGQGYEKLFFGSGTQLSVL.

This chain joins TRBV19 and TRBJ1-2; unclear D gene. V shed 3 bases and J shed 4 bases, with 6 bases lying between them. CDR1 is LNHDA, CDR2 SQIVND, per germline (reference sequence). CDR3 length: 12 amino acids. CDR3 bases: TGTGCCAGTAGTATGTTGGCCTATGGCTACACCTTC. Its translation: CASSMLAYGYTF.

The chain joins TRBV6-6 to TRBJ1-2, with D possibly TRBD1 on 5 matching bases. This CDR3 spans 15 amino acids. Trimming took 5 bases from V and 7 from J, leaving 20 bases between them. CDR1 and CDR2 from the germline V gene are MNHNY and SVGAGI (reference sequence). DNA of the CDR3: TGTGCCAGCAGTACCTATGAGACAGATCCTGGTGGCTACACCTTC. Protein: CASSTYETDPGGYTF.

The chain is built from TRBV2 and TRBJ1-5, with D maybe TRBD1 (5 bases). The CDR3 consists of 15 residues. Germline loops: CDR1 SNHLY, CDR2 FYNNEI. V was cut by 7 bases and J by 3 bases, with 16 bases left in between. The CDR3 coding sequence is TGTGCCAGCACGTGGCAGGGAGGAATCAATCAGCCCCAGCATTTT. Translating gives CASTWQGGINQPQHF.

The chain couples TRBV11-1 to TRBJ2-7; 7 bases match TRBD1. The CDR3 covers 12 residues. Germline V CDR1 and CDR2: SGHAT, FQDESV (reference sequence). V gave up 3 bases and J gave up 6 bases; unmatched junction bases: 2. CDR3 region: CASSLTGPEQYF. CDR3 sequence (DNA): TGTGCCAGCAGCTTGACAGGGCCCGAGCAGTACTTC. Drawing the rest from reference TRBV11-1 and TRBJ2-7, the complete variable domain is EAEVAQSPRYKITEKSQAVAFWCDPISGHATLYWYRQILGQGPELLVQFQDESVVDDSQLPKDRFSAERLKGVDSTLKIQPAELGDSAMYLCASSLTGPEQYFGPGTRLTVT.

This sequence joins TRBV7-2 and TRBJ2-7; 10 bases map to TRBD2. There are 17 residues in the CDR3. Losses at the gene ends were 5 bases for V and 7 bases for J; bases not matched to a gene: 17. Germline-derived CDR1 and CDR2 are SGHTA and FQGNSA. CDR3: CASSTRGLSGGAVEQYF. Written as DNA, the CDR3 is TGTGCCAGCAGCACCCGGGGCCTAAGCGGGGGGGCCGTAGAGCAGTACTTC.

This chain connects TRBV19 to TRBJ1-6, with D hard to call. V shed 5 bases and J shed 4 bases, with 12 bases lying between them. This CDR3 contains 15 residues. Germline assignment: CDR1 LNHDA and CDR2 SQIVND (reference sequence). The CDR3 region is CASSARSWYNSPLHF. The CDR3 DNA follows: TGTGCCAGTAGTGCGAGGAGTTGGTATAATTCACCCCTCCACTTT.

The CDR3 here is CASSLGSGVETQYF. The CDR3 nucleotides read TGTGCCAGCAGCTTGGGGAGCGGGGTCGAGACCCAGTACTTC. The J gene is TRBJ2-5, the V gene TRBV5-5, with TRBD2 identical over 7 bases. CDR1 is SGHKS and CDR2 is YYEKEE in the germline V gene (reference sequence). Trimming at V came to 0 bases and at J to 5 bases, leaving 4 bases not matched to a gene. The CDR3 has 14 residues.

The chain recombines TRBV5-1 with TRBJ2-1; 12 nucleotides agree with TRBD1. The ends lost 5 bases at V and 8 bases at J; junction bases unmatched: 20. This CDR3 comprises 19 residues. Germline CDR1 and CDR2: SGHRS and YFSETQ. DNA for the CDR3: TGCGCCAGCAGGCTGGCGTTATTTCGGGGACAGGGGGCTTTCGATGAGCAGTTCTTC. Translated: CASRLALFRGQGAFDEQFF.

The V gene is TRBV18, the J gene TRBJ1-6; D possibly corresponds to TRBD1 (5 bases). This CDR3 is 13 amino acids long. Trimming took off 6 bases at V and 9 bases at J, with 12 bases between the two ends. Germline CDR1 KGHSH, CDR2 LQKENI. The CDR3 loop reads CASSRGIGSPLHF. In DNA, the CDR3 is TGTGCCAGCTCGCGGGGGATCGGTTCACCCCTCCACTTT.

V usage is TRBV2 and J usage is TRBJ1-1; D is possibly TRBD1 (5 bases). Germline V lookup: CDR1 SNHLY, CDR2 FYNNEI. The CDR3 sequence is 14 residues long. The ends were cut back, 1 base at V and 5 bases at J, with 11 bases in the middle. CDR3 bases: TGTGCCAGCAGTGAAGGAGGTAAGGGGACTGAAGCTTTCTTT. Translation: CASSEGGKGTEAFF. Using reference TRBV2 and TRBJ1-1 for the parts outside the CDR3, the full variable domain is EPEVTQTPSHQVTQMGQEVILRCVPISNHLYFYWYRQILGQKVEFLVSFYNNEISEKSEIFDDQFSVERPDGSNFTLKIRSTKLEDSAMYFCASSEGGKGTEAFFGQGTRLTVV.